These 30 T cell receptor beta chains share one sample of origin, sequenced in a study of vaccination and CD4 T cells after COVID-19. For these TCRs, the target antigens are not known. Sequencing of the DNA from cultured CD4+ T cells was carried out with the Oncomine TCR Beta short-read assay. TCRdb reprocessed the PCR reads with MiXCR, giving one entry per CDR3 protein. This sample has about 21,000 distinct CDR3 sequences, with roughly 50% found just once. Time point: late sampling 161 to 241 days after vaccination in a few convalescent patients. The treatment is: approximately 11-day PBMC culture with coronavirus spike peptide pools or control peptides (ViraFEST assay). This specimen consisted of CD4+ T cells from blood, cultured in vitro, obtained about 7 months after SARS-CoV-2 vaccination. The receptors originated from a human donor who had recovered from COVID-19.

The CDR3 DNA reads as TGTGCCAGCAATCTCCGTTCGGCCTCACTCTACGAGCAGTACTTC. It translates to CASNLRSASLYEQYF. The J gene is TRBJ2-7, the V gene TRBV2; D is unclear. V was trimmed by 7 bases and J by 3 bases, leaving 19 bases between them. This CDR3 is built from 15 residues. Germline CDR1 SNHLY, CDR2 FYNNEI.

The V gene is TRBV6-1, the J gene TRBJ2-7, with D hard to call. The germline V and J ends were trimmed by 4 bases and 2 bases, with 12 bases remaining between them. In germline, CDR1 is MNHNS, CDR2 SASEGT. This CDR3 is built from 14 residues. This chain's CDR3 is CASSGPLGTYEQYF. The CDR3 nucleotides are TGTGCCAGCAGTGGTCCCCTGGGCACCTACGAGCAGTACTTC.

This rearrangement joins TRBV6-1 to TRBJ2-2; no reliable D call. V shed 6 bases and J shed 0 bases, with 5 bases lying between them. Germline lookup yields CDR1 MNHNS and CDR2 SASEGT. CDR3 length equals 13 residues. As DNA, the CDR3 is TGTGCCAGCAGAACATCGAACACCGGGGAGCTGTTTTTT. Amino acid sequence: CASRTSNTGELFF.

This chain uses TRBV20-1 with TRBJ2-1; D might be TRBD1 (6 bases). With 0 bases removed from V and 1 base from J, the gap between germline ends came to 13 bases. The CDR3 is 16 residues long. CDR1 and CDR2 from the germline V gene are DFQATT and SNEGSKA (reference sequence). The CDR3 protein is CSARDRRQGSYNEQFF. DNA of the CDR3: TGCAGTGCTAGAGATCGGAGGCAGGGGTCCTACAATGAGCAGTTCTTC.

This clonotype was seen only a few times. This chain connects TRBV20-1 to TRBJ1-2; possible D gene TRBD1, 5 bases. Trimming removed 0 bases at V and 1 base at J, with 6 bases between. The CDR3 covers 13 residues. From germline, CDR1 is DFQATT and CDR2 SNEGSKA (reference sequence). For the CDR3, the DNA is TGCAGTGCTAGAGACAGGGTTAACTATGGCTACACCTTC. Protein sequence: CSARDRVNYGYTF.

V is TRBV20-1 and J is TRBJ1-1; 10 positions agree with TRBD1. The CDR3 has 16 amino acids. V was clipped by 4 bases and J by 4 bases; unmatched bases: 12. Germline V gene data show CDR1 as DFQATT and CDR2 as SNEGSKA (reference sequence). DNA of the CDR3: TGCAGTGCTAAAGAGGACAGGGGGTGGGTTGGCACTGAAGCTTTCTTT. This gives the protein CSAKEDRGWVGTEAFF.

The chain carries TRBV7-9 and TRBJ2-7; TRBD1 is a possible D gene (5 bases). Trimming removed 1 base at V and 7 bases at J, with 14 bases between. The germline V gene has CDR1 SEHNR and CDR2 FQNEAQ (reference sequence). CDR3 size: 14 residues. The CDR3 loop reads CASSLGQGPWEQYF. In DNA form, the CDR3 reads TGTGCCAGCAGCTTAGGGCAGGGCCCCTGGGAGCAGTACTTC.

This clonotype is categorized as medium-sized. The chain combines TRBV20-1 with TRBJ2-1, with 10 bases aligning to TRBD2. V lost 0 bases, J lost 7 bases, and 3 bases stayed unmatched. The germline V gene encodes CDR1 DFQATT and CDR2 SNEGSKA (reference sequence). The CDR3 has 14 amino acids. For the CDR3, the DNA is TGCAGTGCTAGAGAGCTTAGCGGGAGGAATGAGCAGTTCTTC. It codes for CSARELSGRNEQFF.

The sample holds a few counts of this clonotype. The rearrangement joins TRBV6-1 to TRBJ1-2; no definite D call. V gave up 6 bases and J gave up 3 bases, with 11 bases separating them. The CDR3 contains 13 residues. CDR1 is MNHNS and CDR2 is SASEGT in the germline V gene. The CDR3 DNA reads as TGTGCCAGCAGGCTGCGGGGTGACTATGGCTACACCTTC. Translating it yields CASRLRGDYGYTF.

This clonotype was recorded a few times. The chain carries TRBV20-1 and TRBJ2-1, with D possibly matching TRBD2 (5 bases). The V and J ends lost 6 bases and 8 bases respectively, with 14 bases between them. CDR3 length: 12 amino acids. The germline V gene encodes CDR1 DFQATT and CDR2 SNEGSKA (reference sequence). The CDR3 reads CSARRLRDEQFF. In DNA, the CDR3 is TGCAGTGCCCGGAGGTTGCGAGATGAGCAGTTCTTC.

This clonotype was picked up a small number of times. V gene TRBV24-1 combines with J gene TRBJ2-5, with a possible D match to TRBD1 (6 bases). The CDR3 consists of 15 residues. The germline V gene encodes CDR1 KGHDR and CDR2 SFDVKD. With 1 base removed from V and 5 bases from J, the gap between germline ends came to 13 bases. CDR3 sequence (DNA): TGTGCCACCAGTGATTTCAGGGGCGGGTGGGAGACCCAGTACTTC. Protein: CATSDFRGGWETQYF.

This clonotype was seen a few times. The chain links TRBV28 to TRBJ1-2, with 10 bases that match TRBD1. The length of the CDR3 is 15 residues. From germline, CDR1 is MDHEN and CDR2 SYDVKM. V dropped 5 bases and J dropped 5; count of bases not matched to a gene: 8. CDR3 amino acids: CASSIDRGLGYGYTF. As DNA, the CDR3 is TGTGCCAGCAGTATCGACAGGGGGCTGGGATATGGCTACACCTTC.

The gene calls are TRBV7-9 and TRBJ1-4; tentative D call: TRBD1 (6 bases). With 5 bases removed from V and 2 bases from J, the gap between germline ends came to 12 bases. This CDR3 is 15 amino acids long. Germline V lookup: CDR1 SEHNR, CDR2 FQNEAQ (reference sequence). The DNA for the CDR3 is TGTGCCAGCAGCCCACAGGGAGGCACTAATGAAAAACTGTTTTTT. This sequence encodes CASSPQGGTNEKLFF.

This clonotype was counted a few times. The chain uses TRBV6-1 and TRBJ1-2, with 12 bases lining up with TRBD1. Germline assignment: CDR1 MNHNS and CDR2 SASEGT. The CDR3 sequence is 13 residues long. The junction had 7 bases not matched to a gene; V was cut back by 6 bases and J by 11 bases. DNA of the CDR3: TGTGCCAGCAGAGGGACAGGGGGCTCTAGGTACACCTTC. It translates to CASRGTGGSRYTF.

V usage is TRBV28 and J usage is TRBJ2-1; perhaps TRBD1 as D (5 bases). The V end was cut by 5 bases, the J end by 6 bases, with 11 bases between. Germline CDR1 is MDHEN and CDR2 is SYDVKM. The CDR3 sequence is 13 residues long. The chain's CDR3 is CASSPGWGNEQFF. CDR3 in DNA: TGTGCCAGCAGTCCAGGGTGGGGCAATGAGCAGTTCTTC. Combining the CDR3 with reference TRBV28 and TRBJ2-1 gives the whole variable domain DVKVTQSSRYLVKRTGEKVFLECVQDMDHENMFWYRQDPGLGLRLIYFSYDVKMKEKGDIPEGYSVSREKKERFSLILESASTNQTSMYLCASSPGWGNEQFFGPGTRLTVL.

V gene TRBV5-4 combines with J gene TRBJ2-7; the D gene is possibly TRBD2 (5 bases). Germline CDR1 reads SGHNT; CDR2 reads YYREEE (reference sequence). V was cut by 3 bases and J by 7 bases, with 17 bases left in between. The CDR3 sequence is 14 residues long. The CDR3 DNA is TGTGCCAGCAGCTCGCTAGCTACTCCCAGGGAGCAGTACTTC. It is translated as CASSSLATPREQYF. Using reference TRBV5-4 and TRBJ2-7 for the parts outside the CDR3, the full variable domain is ETGVTQSPTHLIKTRGQQVTLRCSSQSGHNTVSWYQQALGQGPQFIFQYYREEENGRGNFPPRFSGLQFPNYSSELNVNALELDDSALYLCASSSLATPREQYFGPGTRLTVT.

The rearrangement joins TRBV19 to TRBJ2-5, with D unresolved. The CDR3 has 11 amino acids. V was cut by 10 bases and J by 2 bases, with 8 bases left in between. Germline loops: CDR1 LNHDA, CDR2 SQIVND (reference sequence). Here the CDR3 DNA reads TGTGCCATAGGACCACAAGAGACCCAGTACTTC. This sequence encodes CAIGPQETQYF.

The chain is built from TRBV6-5 and TRBJ1-5; possible D gene TRBD1, 6 bases. The ends were cut back, 2 bases at V and 4 bases at J, with 24 bases in the middle. This CDR3 has 19 amino acids. The V gene's germline CDR1 is MNHEY and CDR2 SVGAGI. This CDR3 is CASSYTLRYGGGANQPQHF. The DNA for the CDR3 is TGTGCCAGCAGTTACACCCTCCGATACGGGGGGGGGGCGAATCAGCCCCAGCATTTT.

The V and J genes are TRBV20-1 and TRBJ1-2; no clear D. CDR3 length: 16 residues. V was pared by 4 bases and J by 4 bases, with 22 bases between. Germline CDR1 and CDR2: DFQATT and SNEGSKA (reference sequence). The CDR3 nucleotides are TGCAGTGCTAAGAAACCCTCATTATTGGAGTTCTATGGCTACACCTTC. Amino acid sequence: CSAKKPSLLEFYGYTF.

The chain carries TRBV19 and TRBJ1-5; TRBD1 might be the D (6 bases). The CDR3 spans 14 residues. Trimming removed 3 bases from V and 7 bases from J, with 13 bases in between. Germline CDR1 LNHDA, CDR2 SQIVND (reference sequence). For the CDR3, the DNA is TGTGCCAGTAGTATGTATACAGGGAGGCAGCCCCAGCATTTT. Its protein is CASSMYTGRQPQHF. Based on the CDR3 plus reference TRBV19 and TRBJ1-5, the full variable domain is DGGITQSPKYLFRKEGQNVTLSCEQNLNHDAMYWYRQDPGQGLRLIYYSQIVNDFQKGDIAEGYSVSREKKESFPLTVTSAQKNPTAFYLCASSMYTGRQPQHFGDGTRLSIL.

The V call is TRBV20-1, the J call TRBJ1-1; D not resolved. V gave up 0 bases and J gave up 0 bases, with 5 bases separating them. Germline-derived CDR1 and CDR2 are DFQATT and SNEGSKA (reference sequence). The CDR3 length is 13 residues. The CDR3 coding sequence is TGCAGTGCTAGAGAAGGGTTGAACACTGAAGCTTTCTTT. Amino acid sequence: CSAREGLNTEAFF.

This clonotype was detected a few times. The rearrangement joins TRBV27 to TRBJ2-7, with D perhaps assigned TRBD1 or TRBD2 (5 bases each). Germline V lookup: CDR1 MNHEY, CDR2 SMNVEV (reference sequence). The CDR3 runs 17 residues. V gave up 3 bases and J gave up 0 bases, with 18 bases separating them. This CDR3 is CASSFRVIASSSYEQYF. CDR3 sequence (DNA): TGTGCCAGCAGTTTCAGGGTCATAGCGTCAAGCTCCTACGAGCAGTACTTC.

This clonotype was recorded a few times. The chain uses TRBV20-1 and TRBJ2-1; weak D call: TRBD2 (7 bases). Germline loops: CDR1 DFQATT, CDR2 SNEGSKA (reference sequence). V was shortened by 2 bases and J by 4 bases, with 9 bases between the two germline ends. CDR3 length equals 13 residues. In DNA form, the CDR3 reads TGCAGTGCTAGACGGGGGGCGTACAATGAGCAGTTCTTC. As protein: CSARRGAYNEQFF.

By frequency in the sample, this clonotype is medium-sized (0.01 to 0.1%). The CDR3 nucleotides are TGTGCCAGCAGCTTCGGCGCGGGGGGCCGAGCTTTCTTT. Its protein is CASSFGAGGRAFF. The gene calls are TRBV7-9 and TRBJ1-1; D is possibly TRBD1 (6 bases). This CDR3 is 13 amino acids long. Trimming removed 3 bases from V and 10 bases from J, with 15 bases in between. Germline V gene sequence: CDR1 SEHNR, CDR2 FQNEAQ (reference sequence).

The chain couples TRBV20-1 to TRBJ1-1, with D possibly being TRBD1 (6 bases). The V gene lost 3 bases and the J gene lost 1 base, with 12 bases spanning the gap. The germline CDR1 and CDR2 sequences are DFQATT and SNEGSKA (reference sequence). The CDR3 spans 14 residues. The CDR3 loop reads CSARIGGANTEAFF. CDR3 in DNA: TGCAGTGCTAGGATCGGGGGGGCGAACACTGAAGCTTTCTTT.

This clonotype was observed a handful of times. The chain has TRBV20-1 and TRBJ1-2, with D unresolved. The V gene lost 1 base and the J gene lost 1 base, with 4 bases spanning the gap. Germline assignment: CDR1 DFQATT and CDR2 SNEGSKA (reference sequence). CDR3 length: 12 residues. CDR3 in DNA: TGCAGTGCTAGAGTCCTTAACTATGGCTACACCTTC. It encodes CSARVLNYGYTF.

This chain joins TRBV20-1 and TRBJ1-4; D is uncertain. Trimming stripped 3 bases from V and 0 bases from J, with 5 bases between. CDR1 DFQATT and CDR2 SNEGSKA come from the germline V gene (reference sequence). The CDR3 length is 13 residues. The CDR3, as DNA: TGCAGTGCTAGGCGCGCAACTAATGAAAAACTGTTTTTT. Translated, it gives CSARRATNEKLFF.

This clonotype was seen only a few times. The V gene is TRBV7-2, the J gene TRBJ2-1; no reliable D call. Germline V gene sequence: CDR1 SGHTA, CDR2 FQGNSA. Trimming removed 2 bases at V and 6 bases at J, with 11 bases between. The CDR3 runs to 14 residues. In nucleotides, the CDR3 is TGTGCCAGCAGCTTATTAAGTACTCCCAATGAGCAGTTCTTC. It codes for CASSLLSTPNEQFF.

This clonotype was seen only once. CDR3 bases: TGTGCCAGCAGCCTCGGGACACCCAACACTGAAGCTTTCTTT. This encodes CASSLGTPNTEAFF. V and J are TRBV6-1 and TRBJ1-1; weak D call: TRBD1 (6 bases). Germline V gene sequence: CDR1 MNHNS, CDR2 SASEGT. V was trimmed by 6 bases and J by 2 bases, leaving 13 bases between them. This CDR3 has 14 amino acids.

This clonotype was detected once. The chain recombines TRBV20-1 with TRBJ1-2; the D is unclear. The CDR3 has 14 residues. Per the germline V gene, CDR1 is DFQATT and CDR2 is SNEGSKA (reference sequence). The V gene lost 0 bases and the J gene lost 8 bases, with 16 bases spanning the gap. CDR3 amino acids: CSARDRVGAGGYTF. The CDR3 bases are TGCAGTGCTAGAGATCGGGTTGGAGCGGGGGGCTACACCTTC.